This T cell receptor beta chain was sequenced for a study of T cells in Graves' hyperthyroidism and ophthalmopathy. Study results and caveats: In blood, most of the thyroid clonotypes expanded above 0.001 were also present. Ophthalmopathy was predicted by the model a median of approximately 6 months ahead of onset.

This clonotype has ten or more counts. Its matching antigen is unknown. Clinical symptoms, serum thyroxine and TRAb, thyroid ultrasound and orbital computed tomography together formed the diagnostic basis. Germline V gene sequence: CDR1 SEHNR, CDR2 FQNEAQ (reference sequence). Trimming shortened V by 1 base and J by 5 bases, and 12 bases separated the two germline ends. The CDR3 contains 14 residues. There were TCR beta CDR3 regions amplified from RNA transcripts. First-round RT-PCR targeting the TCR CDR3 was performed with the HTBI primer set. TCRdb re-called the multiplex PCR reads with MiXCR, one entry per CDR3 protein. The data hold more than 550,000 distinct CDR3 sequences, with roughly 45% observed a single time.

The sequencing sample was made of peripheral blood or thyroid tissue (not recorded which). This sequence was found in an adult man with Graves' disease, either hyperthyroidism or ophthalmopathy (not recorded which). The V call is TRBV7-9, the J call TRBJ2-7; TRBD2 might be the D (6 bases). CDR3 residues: CASSLGAGVDEQYF. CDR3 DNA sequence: TGTGCCAGCAGCTTAGGAGCGGGTGTTGACGAGCAGTACTTC.